These 5 T cell receptor beta chains were sequenced from one sample in a study of T-cell memory formation after mild COVID-19 listed by TCRdb under 2021. Preparation of the library involved 5' RACE. The reads were generated on an Illumina NovaSeq 6000. In TCRdb, the public reads were trimmed at Q25 with fastp and aligned with MiXCR, with productive beta chains retained. Entries that share a CDR3 protein sequence are merged under the most common genes and DNA. This sample comprises around 390,000 distinct CDR3 sequences, 16% of them detected only once. The biggest ten clones account for roughly 21% of the sample. Sequenced sample: PBMCs or a T cell subset sorted from them (not recorded which). The receptors derive from a man aged 18-30 years who had mild COVID-19 (a few samples of this study predate the infection). The sample titles of this study are shuffled in the database, so cell type and time point are left out; the donor was told from shared clones.

The chain employs TRBV12-3 or TRBV12-4 and TRBJ2-5; tentative D call: TRBD2 (5 bases). This CDR3 spans 15 amino acids. The V end lost 6 bases, the J end lost 5 bases, and 19 bases lay between the germline ends. The CDR3 sequence: CASRMSSRRLETQYF. The CDR3 coding sequence is TGTGCCAGCAGGATGAGCTCCAGGAGGCTGGAGACCCAGTACTTC.

V is TRBV7-9 and J is TRBJ2-2; D unclear. This CDR3 contains 12 residues. V dropped 1 base and J dropped 10 bases, with 7 bases sitting between them. CDR1 and CDR2 from the germline V gene are SEHNR and FQNEAQ (reference sequence). CDR3 DNA: TGTGCCAGCAGCTTAGATCAGGCGGAGCTGTTTTTT. This codes for CASSLDQAELFF.

J is TRBJ1-3 and V is TRBV29-1; maybe TRBD1 (6 bases). The CDR3 has 15 residues. Trimming shortened V by 4 bases and J by 0 bases, and 13 bases separated the two germline ends. CDR1 SQVTM and CDR2 ANQGSEA come from the germline V gene. CDR3 amino acids: CSVADRPFSGNTIYF. CDR3 DNA sequence: TGCAGCGTTGCAGACAGGCCCTTCTCTGGAAACACCATATATTTT.

This clonotype was seen a few times. The rearrangement links TRBV27 to TRBJ1-6; D might be TRBD1 (6 bases). CDR1 MNHEY and CDR2 SMNVEV come from the germline V gene (reference sequence). This CDR3 has 13 amino acids. Trimming pared 4 bases from V and 8 bases from J, leaving 9 bases between. The CDR3 region has the DNA TGTGCCAGCAGTTGGGAGGGGGATTCACCCCTCCACTTT. Its protein product is CASSWEGDSPLHF.

This clonotype was detected a few times. This sequence joins TRBV20-1 and TRBJ2-1, with TRBD2 matching 8 bases. With 4 bases clipped from V and 6 bases from J, the junction kept 11 bases outside the gene matches. CDR1 and CDR2 from the germline V gene are DFQATT and SNEGSKA (reference sequence). The CDR3 has 15 residues. The CDR3 coding sequence is TGCAGTGCTATTAGCGGGGTCGGGGGTATCAATGAGCAGTTCTTC. Translated, it gives CSAISGVGGINEQFF.